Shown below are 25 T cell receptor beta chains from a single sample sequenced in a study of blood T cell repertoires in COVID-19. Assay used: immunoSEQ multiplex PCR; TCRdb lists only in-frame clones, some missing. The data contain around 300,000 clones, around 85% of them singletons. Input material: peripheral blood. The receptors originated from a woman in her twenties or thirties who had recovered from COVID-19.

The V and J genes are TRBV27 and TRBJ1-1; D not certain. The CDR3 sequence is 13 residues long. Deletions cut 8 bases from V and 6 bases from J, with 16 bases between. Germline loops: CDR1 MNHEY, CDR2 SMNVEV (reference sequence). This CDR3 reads CASADIASPEAFF. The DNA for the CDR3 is TGTGCCAGCGCCGACATCGCCAGCCCTGAAGCTTTCTTT.

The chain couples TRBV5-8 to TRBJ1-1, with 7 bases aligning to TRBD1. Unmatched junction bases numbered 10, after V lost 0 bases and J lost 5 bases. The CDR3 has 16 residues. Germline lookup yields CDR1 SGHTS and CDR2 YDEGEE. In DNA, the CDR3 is TGTGCCAGCAGCTTGGGGATGGACAGGAGGTCGACTGAAGCTTTCTTT. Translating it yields CASSLGMDRRSTEAFF.

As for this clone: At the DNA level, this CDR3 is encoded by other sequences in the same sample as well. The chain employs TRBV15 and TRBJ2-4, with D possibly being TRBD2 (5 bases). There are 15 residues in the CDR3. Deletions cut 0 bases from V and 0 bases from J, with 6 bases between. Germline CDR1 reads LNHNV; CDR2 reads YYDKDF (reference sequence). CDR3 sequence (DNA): TGTGCCACCAGCAGAGATCGGGGAGCCAAAAACATTCAGTACTTC. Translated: CATSRDRGAKNIQYF.

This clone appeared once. CDR3 sequence reads: CASSPGTGRETQYF. The CDR3 nucleotides read TGTGCCAGTAGTCCAGGGACAGGGAGGGAGACCCAGTACTTC. This chain connects TRBV19 to TRBJ2-5, with 9 bases lining up with TRBD1. CDR1 LNHDA and CDR2 SQIVND come from the germline V gene (reference sequence). Trimming cost V 5 bases and J 5 bases; bases outside gene matches: 6. The CDR3 covers 14 residues.

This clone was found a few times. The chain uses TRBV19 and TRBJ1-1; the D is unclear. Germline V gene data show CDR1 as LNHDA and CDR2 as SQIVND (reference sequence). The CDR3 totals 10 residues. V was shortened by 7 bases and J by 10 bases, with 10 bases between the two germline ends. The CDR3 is CASIGRGAFF. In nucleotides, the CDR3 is TGTGCCAGTATTGGTCGAGGAGCTTTCTTT.

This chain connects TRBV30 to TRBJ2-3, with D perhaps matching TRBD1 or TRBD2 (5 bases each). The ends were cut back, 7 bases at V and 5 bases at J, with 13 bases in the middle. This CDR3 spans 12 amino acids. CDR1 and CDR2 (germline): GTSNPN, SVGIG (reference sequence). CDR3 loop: CALSGQGDTQYF. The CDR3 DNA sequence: TGTGCCTTGAGCGGTCAGGGAGATACGCAGTATTTT.

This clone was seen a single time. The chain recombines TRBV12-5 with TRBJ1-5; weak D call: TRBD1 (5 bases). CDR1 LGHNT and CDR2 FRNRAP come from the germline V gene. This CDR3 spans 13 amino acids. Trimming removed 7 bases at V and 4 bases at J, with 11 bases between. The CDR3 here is CASANGGNQPQHF. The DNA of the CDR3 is TGTGCTAGTGCCAACGGGGGGAATCAGCCCCAGCATTTT.

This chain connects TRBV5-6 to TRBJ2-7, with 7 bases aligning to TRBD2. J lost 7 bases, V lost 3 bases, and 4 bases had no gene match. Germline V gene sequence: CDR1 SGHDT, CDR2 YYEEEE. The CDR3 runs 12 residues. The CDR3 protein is CASSYQAGEQYF. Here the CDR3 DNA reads TGTGCCAGCAGCTACCAAGCGGGGGAGCAGTACTTC.

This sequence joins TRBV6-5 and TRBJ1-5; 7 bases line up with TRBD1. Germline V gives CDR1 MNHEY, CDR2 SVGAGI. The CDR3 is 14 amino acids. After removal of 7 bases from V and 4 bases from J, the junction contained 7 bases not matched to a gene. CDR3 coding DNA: TGTGCCAGCAACCCATGGGACAGAAATCAGCCCCAGCATTTT. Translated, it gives CASNPWDRNQPQHF.

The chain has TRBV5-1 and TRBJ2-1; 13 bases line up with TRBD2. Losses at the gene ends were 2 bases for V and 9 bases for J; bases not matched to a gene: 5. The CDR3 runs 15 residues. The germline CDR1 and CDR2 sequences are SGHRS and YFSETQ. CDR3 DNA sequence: TGCGCCAGCAGCTTTGGACTAGCGGGAGAAACTGAGCAGTTCTTC. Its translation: CASSFGLAGETEQFF.

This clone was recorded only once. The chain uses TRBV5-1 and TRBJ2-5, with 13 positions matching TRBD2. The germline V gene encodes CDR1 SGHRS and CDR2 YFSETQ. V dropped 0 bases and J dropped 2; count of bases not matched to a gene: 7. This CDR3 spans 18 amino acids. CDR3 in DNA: TGCGCCAGCAGCTTGGGGGGGACTAGCGGGGCTAAACAAGAGACCCAGTACTTC. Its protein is CASSLGGTSGAKQETQYF.

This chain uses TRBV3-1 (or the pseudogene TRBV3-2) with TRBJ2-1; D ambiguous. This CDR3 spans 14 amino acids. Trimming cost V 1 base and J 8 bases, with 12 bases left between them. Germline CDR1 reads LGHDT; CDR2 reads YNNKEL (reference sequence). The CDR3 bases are TGTGCCAGCAGCCAAGTGAGAGGTGGAGATGAGCAGTTCTTC. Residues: CASSQVRGGDEQFF.

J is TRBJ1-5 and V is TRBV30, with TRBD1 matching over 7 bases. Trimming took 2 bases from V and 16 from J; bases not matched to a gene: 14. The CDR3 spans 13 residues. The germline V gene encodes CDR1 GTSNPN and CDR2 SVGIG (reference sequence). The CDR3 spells CAWSYSRDSGQHF. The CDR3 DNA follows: TGTGCCTGGAGTTATTCTCGGGACAGTGGGCAACATTTT.

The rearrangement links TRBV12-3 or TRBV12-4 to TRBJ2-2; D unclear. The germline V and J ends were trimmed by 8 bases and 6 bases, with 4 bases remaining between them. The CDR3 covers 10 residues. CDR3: CASSAGELFF. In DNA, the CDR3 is TGTGCCAGCTCGGCCGGGGAGCTGTTTTTT.

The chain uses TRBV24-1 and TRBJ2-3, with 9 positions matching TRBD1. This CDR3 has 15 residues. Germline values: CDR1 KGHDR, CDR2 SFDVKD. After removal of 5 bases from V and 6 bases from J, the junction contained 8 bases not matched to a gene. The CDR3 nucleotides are TGTGCCACCAGTGGCCCCAGGACAGGGGCCGATACGCAGTATTTT. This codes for CATSGPRTGADTQYF.

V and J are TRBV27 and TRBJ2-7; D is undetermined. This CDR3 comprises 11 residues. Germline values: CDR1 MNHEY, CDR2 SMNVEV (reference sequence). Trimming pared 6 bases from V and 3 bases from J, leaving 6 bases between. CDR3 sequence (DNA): TGTGCCAGCAGCATAGTCTACGAGCAGTACTTC. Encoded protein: CASSIVYEQYF.

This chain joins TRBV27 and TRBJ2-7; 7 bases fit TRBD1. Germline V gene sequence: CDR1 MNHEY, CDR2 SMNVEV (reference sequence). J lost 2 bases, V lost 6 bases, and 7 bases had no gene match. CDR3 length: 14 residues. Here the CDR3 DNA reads TGTGCCAGCAGATCATGGGACAGCACCTACGAGCAGTACTTC. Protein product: CASRSWDSTYEQYF.

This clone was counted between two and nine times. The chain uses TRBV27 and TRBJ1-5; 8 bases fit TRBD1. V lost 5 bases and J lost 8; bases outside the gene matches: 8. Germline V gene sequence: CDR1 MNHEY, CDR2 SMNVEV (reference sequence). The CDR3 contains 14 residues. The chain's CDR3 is CASSGGQGREPQHF. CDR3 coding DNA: TGTGCCAGCAGTGGCGGACAGGGAAGGGAGCCCCAGCATTTT.

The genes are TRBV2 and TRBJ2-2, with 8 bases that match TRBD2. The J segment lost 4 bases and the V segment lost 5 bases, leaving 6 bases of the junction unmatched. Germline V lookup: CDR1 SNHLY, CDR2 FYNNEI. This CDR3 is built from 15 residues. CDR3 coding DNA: TGTGCCAGCAGTCAAGGCGGGGGGTTCACCGGGGAGCTGTTTTTT. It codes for CASSQGGGFTGELFF.

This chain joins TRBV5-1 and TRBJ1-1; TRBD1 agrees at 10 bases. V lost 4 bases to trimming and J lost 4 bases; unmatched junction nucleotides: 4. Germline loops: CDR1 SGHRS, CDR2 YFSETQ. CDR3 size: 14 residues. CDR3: CASSPGQGVTEAFF. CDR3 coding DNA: TGCGCCAGCAGCCCCGGACAGGGGGTCACTGAAGCTTTCTTT. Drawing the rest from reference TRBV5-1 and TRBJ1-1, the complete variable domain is KAGVTQTPRYLIKTRGQQVTLSCSPISGHRSVSWYQQTPGQGLQFLFEYFSETQRNKGNFPGRFSGRQFSNSRSEMNVSTLELGDSALYLCASSPGQGVTEAFFGQGTRLTVV.

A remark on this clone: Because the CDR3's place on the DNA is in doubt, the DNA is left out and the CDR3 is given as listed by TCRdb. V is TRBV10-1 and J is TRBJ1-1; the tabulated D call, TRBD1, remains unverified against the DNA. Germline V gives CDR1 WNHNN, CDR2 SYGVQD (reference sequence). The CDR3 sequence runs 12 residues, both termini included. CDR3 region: CATGYRCTEAFF.

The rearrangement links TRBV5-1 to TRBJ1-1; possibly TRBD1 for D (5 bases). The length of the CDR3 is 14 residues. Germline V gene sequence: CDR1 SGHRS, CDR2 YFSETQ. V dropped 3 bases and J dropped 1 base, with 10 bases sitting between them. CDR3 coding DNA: TGCGCCAGCAGCTCTGGGGCTTCGAACACTGAAGCTTTCTTT. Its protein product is CASSSGASNTEAFF.

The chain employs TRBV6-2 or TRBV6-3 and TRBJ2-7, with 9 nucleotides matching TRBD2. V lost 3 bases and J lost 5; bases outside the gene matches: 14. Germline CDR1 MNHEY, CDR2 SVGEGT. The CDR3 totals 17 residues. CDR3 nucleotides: TGTGCCAGCAGTTATCTCGCGGGAGGGCCCCCCGGTCACGAGCAGTACTTC. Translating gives CASSYLAGGPPGHEQYF.

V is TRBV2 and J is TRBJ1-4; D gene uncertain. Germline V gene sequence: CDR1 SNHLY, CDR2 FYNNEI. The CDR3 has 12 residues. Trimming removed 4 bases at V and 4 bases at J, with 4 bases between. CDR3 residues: CASSVINEKLFF. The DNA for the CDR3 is TGTGCCAGCAGTGTCATTAATGAAAAACTGTTTTTT.

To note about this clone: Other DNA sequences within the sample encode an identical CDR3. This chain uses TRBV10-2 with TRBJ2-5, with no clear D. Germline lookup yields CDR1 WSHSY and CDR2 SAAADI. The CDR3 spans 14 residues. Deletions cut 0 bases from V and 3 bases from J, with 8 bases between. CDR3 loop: CASSESNREETQYF. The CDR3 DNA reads TGCGCCAGCAGTGAGTCGAATCGGGAAGAGACCCAGTACTTC.